This is a list of T cell receptor beta chains from one sample in a study of T-cell reconstitution after alpha-beta-depleted transplantation in children. TCRdb reanalysed the PCR reads using MiXCR and keeps one entry per CDR3 protein. The repertoire holds 360,000 or so distinct CDR3 sequences, just over 20% seen once, with about 3.8% in the top ten. This specimen was PBMCs from the stem cell graft donor, taken from the stem cell graft. These receptors all come from a human donor who donated a stem cell graft to a child with acute myeloid leukemia. Each CDR3 is given with its conserved first and last residue. A D gene is named only where the DNA matches it firmly. Rows give clone size only sometimes, using once, few, many, or a class for an expanded clone.

J gene: TRBJ1-6
D gene: -
clone size: -
V gene: TRBV10-1
CDR3 DNA: TGCGCCAGCGGAGAGACACATAATTCACCCCTCCACTTT
CDR3 protein: CASGETHNSPLHF

J gene: TRBJ1-2
D gene: TRBD1
clone size: few
V gene: TRBV29-1
CDR3 DNA: TGCAGCGTTGACCAGACAGGGGGTTTTAGTGGCTACACCTTC
CDR3 protein: CSVDQTGGFSGYTF

J gene: TRBJ1-1
D gene: -
clone size: many
V gene: TRBV6-2/TRBV6-3
CDR3 DNA: TGTGCCAGCAGTTTATCGGACAGCCAAAATGAAGCTTTCTTT
CDR3 protein: CASSLSDSQNEAFF

J gene: TRBJ2-3
D gene: -
clone size: -
V gene: TRBV20-1
CDR3 DNA: TGCAGTGCCCTAGGGCAGGGCACAGATACGCAGTATTTT
CDR3 protein: CSALGQGTDTQYF

J gene: TRBJ1-5
D gene: TRBD1
clone size: -
V gene: TRBV12-3/TRBV12-4
CDR3 DNA: TGTGCCAGCAGTTTTGGGACAGTCTACAATCAGCCCCAGCATTTT
CDR3 protein: CASSFGTVYNQPQHF

J gene: TRBJ2-6
D gene: TRBD1
clone size: -
V gene: TRBV27
CDR3 DNA: TGTGCCAGCAGTTTGTGGACAGGGGGCGGTTTATCTGGGGCCAACGTCCTGACTTTC
CDR3 protein: CASSLWTGGGLSGANVLTF

J gene: TRBJ2-1
D gene: TRBD2
clone size: many
V gene: TRBV12-3/TRBV12-4
CDR3 DNA: TGTGCCAGCAGTTCCGGCGGGAGTTCCTACAATGAGCAGTTCTTC
CDR3 protein: CASSSGGSSYNEQFF

J gene: TRBJ2-5
D gene: TRBD2
clone size: few
V gene: TRBV28
CDR3 DNA: TGTGCCAGCAGGGAGGGGAGGGACCGCATCCAAGAGACCCAGTACTTC
CDR3 protein: CASREGRDRIQETQYF

J gene: TRBJ2-5
D gene: -
clone size: few
V gene: TRBV25-1
CDR3 DNA: TGTGCCAGCAGTGAATACGGCCAAGAGACCCAGTACTTC
CDR3 protein: CASSEYGQETQYF

J gene: TRBJ2-1
D gene: -
clone size: -
V gene: TRBV4-3
CDR3 DNA: TGCGCCAGCAGCCCCGGAGGGCCCAATGAGCAGTTCTTC
CDR3 protein: CASSPGGPNEQFF

J gene: TRBJ1-4
D gene: -
clone size: few
V gene: TRBV12-3/TRBV12-4
CDR3 DNA: TGTGCCAGCAGTCCGGCCAGGGTCAACGTGAATGAAAAACTGTTTTTT
CDR3 protein: CASSPARVNVNEKLFF

J gene: TRBJ1-2
D gene: -
clone size: few
V gene: TRBV12-3/TRBV12-4
CDR3 DNA: TGTGCCAGCAGTCCCGCGGAGCTTCTCACCTTC
CDR3 protein: CASSPAELLTF

J gene: TRBJ2-1
D gene: -
clone size: -
V gene: TRBV20-1
CDR3 DNA: TGCAGTGCTAGAGATAAGTTCTTGAGCTCCTACAATGAGCAGTTCTTC
CDR3 protein: CSARDKFLSSYNEQFF

J gene: TRBJ2-1
D gene: TRBD2
clone size: few
V gene: TRBV6-5
CDR3 DNA: TGTGCCAGCAGTTACTCGAGGCTAGCGGGAGGGCCATCGGACAATGAGCAGTTCTTC
CDR3 protein: CASSYSRLAGGPSDNEQFF

J gene: TRBJ1-5
D gene: -
clone size: few
V gene: TRBV28
CDR3 DNA: TGTGCCAGCAGTTTAATGGGTTATAGCAATCAGCCCCAGCATTTT
CDR3 protein: CASSLMGYSNQPQHF

J gene: TRBJ2-3
D gene: TRBD1
clone size: few
V gene: TRBV15
CDR3 DNA: TGTGCCACCAGCAGTGACAGGGCCTACACAGATACGCAGTATTTT
CDR3 protein: CATSSDRAYTDTQYF

J gene: TRBJ2-5
D gene: TRBD1
clone size: many
V gene: TRBV20-1
CDR3 DNA: TGCAGTGCTAGACCGGGACAGCTACAAGAGACCCAGTACTTC
CDR3 protein: CSARPGQLQETQYF

J gene: TRBJ2-3
D gene: -
clone size: -
V gene: TRBV27
CDR3 DNA: TGTGCCAGCAGGGATACGTCGGGGTATACGCAGTATTTT
CDR3 protein: CASRDTSGYTQYF

J gene: TRBJ1-1
D gene: -
clone size: many
V gene: TRBV20-1
CDR3 DNA: TGCAGTGCCCCCTTGGACTCATTCCGCCAAGCTTTCTTT
CDR3 protein: CSAPLDSFRQAFF

J gene: TRBJ2-5
D gene: TRBD2
clone size: many
V gene: TRBV5-5
CDR3 DNA: TGTGCCAGCAGCTTGGGAGGACTAGCGGGGGGGTACCAAGAGACCCAGTACTTC
CDR3 protein: CASSLGGLAGGYQETQYF

J gene: TRBJ2-1
D gene: TRBD2
clone size: few
V gene: TRBV6-1
CDR3 DNA: TGTGCCAGCAGTCCCGGGACTAGGTGGGTCAATGAGCAGTTCTTC
CDR3 protein: CASSPGTRWVNEQFF

J gene: TRBJ2-7
D gene: TRBD1
clone size: -
V gene: TRBV28
CDR3 DNA: TGTGCCAGCAGTTCCCACGGGACAGGGATTTACTACGAGCAGTACTTC
CDR3 protein: CASSSHGTGIYYEQYF

J gene: TRBJ2-1
D gene: TRBD2
clone size: few
V gene: TRBV20-1
CDR3 DNA: TGCAGTGCTAGAGGGGTACTAGCGGAAAACAATGAGCAGTTCTTC
CDR3 protein: CSARGVLAENNEQFF